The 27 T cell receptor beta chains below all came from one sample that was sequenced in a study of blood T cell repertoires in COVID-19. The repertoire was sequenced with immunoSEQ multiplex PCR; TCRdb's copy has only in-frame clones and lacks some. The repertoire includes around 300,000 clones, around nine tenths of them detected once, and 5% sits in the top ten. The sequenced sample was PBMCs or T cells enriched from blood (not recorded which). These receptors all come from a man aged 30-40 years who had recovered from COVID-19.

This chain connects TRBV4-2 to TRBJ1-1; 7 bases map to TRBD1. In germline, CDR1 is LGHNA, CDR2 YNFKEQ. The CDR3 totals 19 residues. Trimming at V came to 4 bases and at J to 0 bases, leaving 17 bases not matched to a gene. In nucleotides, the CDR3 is TGTGCCAGCAGCCCGCGAAGAAGGGGGGCAGGGGGATTGAACACTGAAGCTTTCTTT. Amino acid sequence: CASSPRRRGAGGLNTEAFF.

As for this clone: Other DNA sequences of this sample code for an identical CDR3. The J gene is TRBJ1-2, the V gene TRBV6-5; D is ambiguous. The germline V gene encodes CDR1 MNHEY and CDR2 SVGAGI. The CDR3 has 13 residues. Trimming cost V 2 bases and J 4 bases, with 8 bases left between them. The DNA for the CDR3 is TGTGCCAGCAGTTACCGGGAGGGCTATGGCTACACCTTC. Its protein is CASSYREGYGYTF.

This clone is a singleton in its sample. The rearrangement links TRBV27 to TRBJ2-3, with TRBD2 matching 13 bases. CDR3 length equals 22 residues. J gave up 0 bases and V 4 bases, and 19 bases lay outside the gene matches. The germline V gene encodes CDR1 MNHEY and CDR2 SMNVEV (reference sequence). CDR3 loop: CASSSHPRLAGGSTDSTDTQYF. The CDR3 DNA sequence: TGTGCCAGCAGTTCGCACCCCCGACTAGCGGGGGGCTCCACCGATAGCACAGATACGCAGTATTTT.

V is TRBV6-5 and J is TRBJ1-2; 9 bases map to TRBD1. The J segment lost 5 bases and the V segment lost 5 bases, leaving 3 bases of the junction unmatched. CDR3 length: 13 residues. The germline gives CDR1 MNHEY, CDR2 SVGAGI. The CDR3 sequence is CASSRDRDYGYTF. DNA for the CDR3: TGTGCCAGCAGTAGGGACAGGGATTATGGCTACACCTTC.

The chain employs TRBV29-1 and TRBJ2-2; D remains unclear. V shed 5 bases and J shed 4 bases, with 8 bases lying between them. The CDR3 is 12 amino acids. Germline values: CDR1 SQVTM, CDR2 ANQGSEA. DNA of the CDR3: TGCAGCGTTCTCAGTTCCACCGGGGAGCTGTTTTTT. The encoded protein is CSVLSSTGELFF.

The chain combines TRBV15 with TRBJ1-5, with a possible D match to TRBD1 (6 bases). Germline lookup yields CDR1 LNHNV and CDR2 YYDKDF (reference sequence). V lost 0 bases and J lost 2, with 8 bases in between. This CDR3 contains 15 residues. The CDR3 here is CATSREGGGNQPQHF. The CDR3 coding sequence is TGTGCCACCAGCAGAGAAGGGGGGGGCAATCAGCCCCAGCATTTT.

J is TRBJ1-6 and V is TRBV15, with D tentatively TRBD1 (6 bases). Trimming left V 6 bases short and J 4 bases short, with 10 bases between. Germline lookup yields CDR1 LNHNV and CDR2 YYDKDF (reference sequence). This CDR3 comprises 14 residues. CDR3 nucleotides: TGTGCCACCAGGATGGGACATTATAATTCACCCCTCCACTTT. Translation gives CATRMGHYNSPLHF.

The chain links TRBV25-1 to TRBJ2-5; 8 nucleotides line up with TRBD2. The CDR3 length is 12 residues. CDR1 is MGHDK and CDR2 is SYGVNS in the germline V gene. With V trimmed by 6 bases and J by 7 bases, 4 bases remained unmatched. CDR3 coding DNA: TGTGCCAGCAGGGCCGGGGGGGCGACCCAGTACTTC. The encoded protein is CASRAGGATQYF. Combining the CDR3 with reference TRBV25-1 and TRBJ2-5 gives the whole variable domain EADIYQTPRYLVIGTGKKITLECSQTMGHDKMYWYQQDPGMELHLIHYSYGVNSTEKGDLSSESTVSRIRTEHFPLTLESARPSHTSQYLCASRAGGATQYFGPGTRLLVL.

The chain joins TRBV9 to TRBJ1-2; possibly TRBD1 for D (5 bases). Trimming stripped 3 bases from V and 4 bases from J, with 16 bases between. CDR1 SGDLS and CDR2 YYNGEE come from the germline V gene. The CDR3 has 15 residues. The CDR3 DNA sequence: TGTGCCAGCAGCGCACGTCAGGGAAGTGCCTATGGCTACACCTTC. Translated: CASSARQGSAYGYTF.

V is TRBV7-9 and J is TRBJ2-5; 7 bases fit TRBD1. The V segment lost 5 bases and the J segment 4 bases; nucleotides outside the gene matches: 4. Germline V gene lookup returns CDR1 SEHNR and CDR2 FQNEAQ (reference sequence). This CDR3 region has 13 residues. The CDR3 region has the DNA TGTGCCAGCAGCGTGACAGGGCGAGAGACCCAGTACTTC. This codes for CASSVTGRETQYF.

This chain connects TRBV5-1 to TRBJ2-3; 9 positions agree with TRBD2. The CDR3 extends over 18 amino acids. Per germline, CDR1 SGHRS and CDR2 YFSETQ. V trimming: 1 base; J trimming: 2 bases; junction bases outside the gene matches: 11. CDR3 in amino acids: CASSLFRAGGIDTDTQYF. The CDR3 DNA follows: TGCGCCAGCAGCTTGTTTCGCGCGGGGGGGATAGACACAGATACGCAGTATTTT. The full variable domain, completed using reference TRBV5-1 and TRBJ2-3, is KAGVTQTPRYLIKTRGQQVTLSCSPISGHRSVSWYQQTPGQGLQFLFEYFSETQRNKGNFPGRFSGRQFSNSRSEMNVSTLELGDSALYLCASSLFRAGGIDTDTQYFGPGTRLTVL.

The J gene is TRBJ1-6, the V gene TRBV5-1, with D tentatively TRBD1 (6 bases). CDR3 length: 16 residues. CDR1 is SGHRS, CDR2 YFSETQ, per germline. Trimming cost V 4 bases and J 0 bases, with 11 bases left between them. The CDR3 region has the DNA TGCGCCAGCAGCGGAGGACAGCCCTCCTATAATTCACCCCTCCACTTT. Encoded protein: CASSGGQPSYNSPLHF.

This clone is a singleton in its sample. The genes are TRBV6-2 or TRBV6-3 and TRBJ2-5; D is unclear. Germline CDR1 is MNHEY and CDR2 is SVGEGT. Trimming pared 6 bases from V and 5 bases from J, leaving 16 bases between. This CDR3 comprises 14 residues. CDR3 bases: TGTGCCAGCAGCTTTCACTCCTTCTGGGAGACCCAGTACTTC. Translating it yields CASSFHSFWETQYF.

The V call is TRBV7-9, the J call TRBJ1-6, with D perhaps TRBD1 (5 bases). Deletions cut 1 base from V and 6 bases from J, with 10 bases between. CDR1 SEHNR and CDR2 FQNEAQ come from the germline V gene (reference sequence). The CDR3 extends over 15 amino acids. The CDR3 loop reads CASSLGGRVNSPLHF. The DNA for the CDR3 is TGTGCCAGCAGCTTAGGGGGCAGGGTTAATTCACCCCTCCACTTT.

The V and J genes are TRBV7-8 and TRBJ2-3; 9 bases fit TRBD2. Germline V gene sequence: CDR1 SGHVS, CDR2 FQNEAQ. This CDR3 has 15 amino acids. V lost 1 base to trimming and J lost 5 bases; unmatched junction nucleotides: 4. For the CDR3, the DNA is TGTGCCAGCAGCTTAGGCGGGGGGGTCGTAGATACGCAGTATTTT. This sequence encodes CASSLGGGVVDTQYF.

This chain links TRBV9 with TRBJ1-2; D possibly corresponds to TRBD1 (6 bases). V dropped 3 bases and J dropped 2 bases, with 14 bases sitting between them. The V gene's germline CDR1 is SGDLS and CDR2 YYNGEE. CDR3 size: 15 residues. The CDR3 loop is CASSALPGQNYGYTF. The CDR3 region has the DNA TGTGCCAGCAGCGCCCTACCTGGACAGAACTATGGCTACACCTTC.

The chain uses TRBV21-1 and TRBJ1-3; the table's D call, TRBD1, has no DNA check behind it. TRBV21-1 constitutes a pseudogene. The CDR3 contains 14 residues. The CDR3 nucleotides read TGTGGCAGCAGCAAACCCGGGACAGGAAACACCATATATTTT. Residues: CGSSKPGTGNTIYF.

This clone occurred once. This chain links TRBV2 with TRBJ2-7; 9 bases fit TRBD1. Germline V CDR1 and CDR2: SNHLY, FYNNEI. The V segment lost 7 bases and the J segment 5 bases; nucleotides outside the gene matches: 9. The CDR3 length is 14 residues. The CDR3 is CASTVTGGAHEQYF. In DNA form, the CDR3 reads TGTGCCAGCACCGTGACAGGGGGAGCCCACGAGCAGTACTTC.

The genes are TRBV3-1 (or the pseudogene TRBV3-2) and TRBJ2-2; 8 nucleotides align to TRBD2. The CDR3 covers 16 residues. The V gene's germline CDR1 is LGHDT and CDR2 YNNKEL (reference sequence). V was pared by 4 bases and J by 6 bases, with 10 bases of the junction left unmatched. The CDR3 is CASSPYSGGASGELFF. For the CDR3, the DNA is TGTGCCAGCAGCCCATACTCCGGGGGGGCCTCCGGGGAGCTGTTTTTT.

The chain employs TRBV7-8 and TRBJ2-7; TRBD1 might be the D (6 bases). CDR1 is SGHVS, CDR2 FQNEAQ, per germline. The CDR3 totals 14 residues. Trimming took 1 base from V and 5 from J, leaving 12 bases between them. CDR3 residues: CASSLGGQTHEQYF. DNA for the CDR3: TGTGCCAGCAGCTTAGGCGGACAGACTCACGAGCAGTACTTC.

CDR3 DNA sequence: TGTGCCAGCAGCCGGTTTACAACTAATGAAAAACTGTTTTTT. Translated: CASSRFTTNEKLFF. This sequence joins TRBV7-8 and TRBJ1-4; D is uncertain. This CDR3 comprises 14 residues. The germline V gene has CDR1 SGHVS and CDR2 FQNEAQ. V was trimmed by 5 bases and J by 0 bases, leaving 7 bases between them.

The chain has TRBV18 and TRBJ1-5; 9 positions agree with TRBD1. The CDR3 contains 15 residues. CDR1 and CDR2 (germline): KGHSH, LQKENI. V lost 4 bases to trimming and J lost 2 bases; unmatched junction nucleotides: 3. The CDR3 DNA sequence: TGTGCCAGCTCACTTACAGGGGGCGGCAATCAGCCCCAGCATTTT. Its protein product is CASSLTGGGNQPQHF.

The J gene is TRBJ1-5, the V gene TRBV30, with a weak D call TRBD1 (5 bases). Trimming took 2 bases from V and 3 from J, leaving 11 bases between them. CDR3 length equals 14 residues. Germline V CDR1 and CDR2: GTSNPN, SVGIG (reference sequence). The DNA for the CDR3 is TGTGCCTGGAGTTCGACAGCCATCAATCAGCCCCAGCATTTT. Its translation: CAWSSTAINQPQHF.

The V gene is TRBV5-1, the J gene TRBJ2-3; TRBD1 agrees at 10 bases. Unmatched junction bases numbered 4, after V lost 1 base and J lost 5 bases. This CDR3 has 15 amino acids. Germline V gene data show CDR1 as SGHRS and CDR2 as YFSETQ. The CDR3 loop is CASSLLGTGEDTQYF. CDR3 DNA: TGCGCCAGCAGCTTGCTCGGGACAGGGGAAGATACGCAGTATTTT.

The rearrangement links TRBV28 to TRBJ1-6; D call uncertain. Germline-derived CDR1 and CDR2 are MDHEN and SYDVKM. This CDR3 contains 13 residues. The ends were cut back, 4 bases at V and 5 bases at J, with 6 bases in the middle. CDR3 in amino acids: CASSYSHNSPLHF. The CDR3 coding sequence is TGTGCCAGCAGTTACAGTCATAATTCACCCCTCCACTTT.

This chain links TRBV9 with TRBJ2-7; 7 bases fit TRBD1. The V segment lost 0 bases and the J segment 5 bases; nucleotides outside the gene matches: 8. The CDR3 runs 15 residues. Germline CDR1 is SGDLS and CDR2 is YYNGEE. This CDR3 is CASSVAPLGGHEQYF. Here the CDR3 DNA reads TGTGCCAGCAGCGTAGCCCCCCTAGGGGGCCACGAGCAGTACTTC.

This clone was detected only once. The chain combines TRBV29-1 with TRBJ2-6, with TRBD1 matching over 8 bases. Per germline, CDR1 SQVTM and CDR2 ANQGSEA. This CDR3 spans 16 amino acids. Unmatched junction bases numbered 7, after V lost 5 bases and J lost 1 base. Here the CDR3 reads CSVTPDRASGANVLTF. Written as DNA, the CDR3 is TGCAGCGTTACCCCGGACAGGGCATCTGGGGCCAACGTCCTGACTTTC.